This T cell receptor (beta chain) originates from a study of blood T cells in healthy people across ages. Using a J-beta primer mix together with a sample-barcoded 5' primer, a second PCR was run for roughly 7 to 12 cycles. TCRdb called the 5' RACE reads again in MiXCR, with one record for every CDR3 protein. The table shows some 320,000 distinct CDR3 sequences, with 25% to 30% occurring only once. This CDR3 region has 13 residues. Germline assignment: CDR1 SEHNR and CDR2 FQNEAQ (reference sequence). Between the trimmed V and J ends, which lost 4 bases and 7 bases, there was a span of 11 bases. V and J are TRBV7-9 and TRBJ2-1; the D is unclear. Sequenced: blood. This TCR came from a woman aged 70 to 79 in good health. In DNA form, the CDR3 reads TGTGCCAGCAGCTCCTCCGGCGTGAATGAGCAGTTCTTC. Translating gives CASSSSGVNEQFF.